This TCR beta chain emerged from a study of blood T cells in healthy people across ages. Alongside a J-beta primer mix, a sample-barcoded 5' primer served in a second PCR lasting about 7 to 11 cycles. Each TCR beta cDNA got a 12-nucleotide random molecular identifier. TCRdb processed the 5' RACE reads anew with MiXCR; each CDR3 protein has one entry. The sample shows 1.5 million to 2 million distinct CDR3 sequences, about 31% of them seen only once. In the case of this clonotype: Its target is unknown.

The authors drew approximately 9 milliliters of peripheral blood from each donor. Each sample yielded at least 5.5 micrograms of PBMC total RNA. Regarding the study as a whole: When one million T cells were used, diversity estimates were thought to be underestimates.

This CDR3 has 13 amino acids. CDR1 and CDR2 from the germline V gene are GTSNPN and SVGIG (reference sequence). V shed 1 base and J shed 5 bases, with 6 bases lying between them. The chain has TRBV30 and TRBJ1-6; D unresolved. This receptor was obtained from a woman aged 30 to 39 in good health. Sequencing used blood. The CDR3 protein is CAWSEGDNSPLHF. For the CDR3, the DNA is TGTGCCTGGAGTGAAGGAGATAATTCACCCCTCCACTTT.